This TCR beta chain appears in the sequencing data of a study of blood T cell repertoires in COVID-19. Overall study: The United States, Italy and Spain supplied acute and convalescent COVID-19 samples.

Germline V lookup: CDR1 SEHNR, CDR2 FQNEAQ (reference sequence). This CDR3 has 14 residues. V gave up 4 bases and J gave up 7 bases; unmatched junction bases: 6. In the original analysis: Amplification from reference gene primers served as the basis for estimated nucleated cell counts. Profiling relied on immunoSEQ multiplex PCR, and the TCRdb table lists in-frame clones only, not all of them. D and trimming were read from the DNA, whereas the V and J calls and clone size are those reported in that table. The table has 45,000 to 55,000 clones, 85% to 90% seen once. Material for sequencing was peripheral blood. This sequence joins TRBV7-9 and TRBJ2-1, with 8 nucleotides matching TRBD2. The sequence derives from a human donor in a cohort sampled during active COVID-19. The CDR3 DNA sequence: TGTGCCAGCAGCTACGGGGGGGCCAGAAATGAGCAGTTCTTC. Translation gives CASSYGGARNEQFF.